This T cell receptor beta chain is drawn from a study of blood T cells in healthy people across ages. With 4 bases removed from V and 4 bases from J, the gap between germline ends came to 19 bases. Germline assignment: CDR1 LGHNA and CDR2 YNFKEQ. The length of the CDR3 is 16 residues. This clonotype has just a few counts. Using a J-beta primer mix together with a sample-barcoded 5' primer, a second PCR was run for roughly 7 to 12 cycles. Each of the cDNA molecules was tagged by a template-switch adaptor with 12 random nucleotides. One entry per CDR3 protein, called by TCRdb with MiXCR from the 5' RACE reads. Among 540,000 or so distinct CDR3 sequences listed, 27% were seen once.

The source is a woman in her 70s in good health. The rearrangement uses TRBV4-2 and TRBJ2-5; a possible D gene is TRBD1 (6 bases). Sequencing was carried out using blood. The CDR3 reads CASSLPGGGYRETQYF. CDR3 DNA: TGTGCCAGCAGCCTACCGGGTGGGGGCTACAGAGAGACCCAGTACTTC.